This T cell receptor (beta chain) was captured in a study of beta chain features in type 1 diabetes. All of the isolated RNA was reverse transcribed, so expressed TCRB transcripts were sequenced. The data were produced by immunoSEQ multiplex PCR, yet TCRdb's version contains in-frame clones alone and is incomplete. The table shows approximately 18,000 clones, with 50% occurring only once. In total, each donor contributed a single heparinised blood draw that averaged around 100 mL. Findings of the study overall: Fewer insertions but more deletions were seen at VDJ junctions in type 1 diabetes patients.

Germline CDR1 and CDR2: SGHTA and FQGNSA. CDR3 length equals 15 residues. J lost 5 bases, V lost 1 base, and 3 bases had no gene match. For this clone: The target antigen is unknown. Other DNA sequences of this sample code for an identical CDR3.

This TCR was recovered from a man aged 18-30 years in good health. The chain has TRBV7-2 and TRBJ2-2, with 8 bases fitting TRBD2. The source material was stem cell memory CD4+ T cells from blood. The CDR3 loop is CASSLGGRRTGELFF. The DNA of the CDR3 is TGTGCCAGCAGCTTAGGCGGGAGGAGGACCGGGGAGCTGTTTTTT. The variable domain in full, with the rest retrieved from reference TRBV7-2 and TRBJ2-2, is GAGVSQSPSNKVTEKGKDVELRCDPISGHTALYWYRQSLGQGLEFLIYFQGNSAPDKSGLPSDRFSAERTGGSVSTLTIQRTQQEDSAVYLCASSLGGRRTGELFFGEGSRLTVL.